This T cell receptor (beta chain) stems from a study of T cell responses to AZD1222 COVID-19 vaccine. Study-wide results and limits: The sample set comprised mostly white British donors with more females, and clonal diversity was possibly underestimated. When two AZD1222 doses had been given, Spike-specific TCR breadth and depth rose.

TCRdb's copy holds only in-frame clones and misses some; the assay was immunoSEQ multiplex PCR. Of fewer than 90,000 clones in the sample, about nine tenths are singletons; the top ten hold more than 9%. Pooled samples include second doses given at about 4 or 12 weeks. To note about this clone: Its antigen is unknown.

Per germline, CDR1 MNHEY and CDR2 SVGAGI. Trimming removed 6 bases from V and 0 bases from J, with 11 bases in between. The CDR3 consists of 14 residues. This specimen was peripheral blood, taken 28 days after the second AZD1222 dose. The V and J genes are TRBV6-5 and TRBJ1-2; D uncertain. The TCR sequence derives from an adult who received the AZD1222 COVID-19 vaccine. This chain's CDR3 is CASRKQGANYGYTF. In DNA form, the CDR3 reads TGTGCCAGCAGAAAACAAGGCGCTAACTATGGCTACACCTTC.